These 19 T cell receptor beta chains were sequenced from one sample in a study of early T cells in non-severe SARS-CoV-2 infection. TCRdb reprocessed the 5' RACE reads via MiXCR and lists one record per CDR3 protein. The data show around 80,000 distinct CDR3 sequences, about 13% seen once. Sequencing was done on a sample of whole blood. These TCRs come from an adult who was a healthcare worker with PCR-confirmed SARS-CoV-2 infection or an uninfected control (not recorded which).

This chain connects TRBV7-9 to TRBJ1-1; 7 bases map to TRBD1. This CDR3 is 16 amino acids long. After removal of 5 bases from V and 1 base from J, the junction contained 10 bases not matched to a gene. The V gene's germline CDR1 is SEHNR and CDR2 FQNEAQ (reference sequence). The CDR3 sequence: CASSPVGGGKNTEAFF. As DNA, the CDR3 is TGTGCCAGCAGCCCCGTTGGAGGGGGCAAGAACACTGAAGCTTTCTTT.

This clonotype was counted between two and nine times. The rearrangement joins TRBV2 to TRBJ2-2; D perhaps matches TRBD2 (6 bases). This CDR3 has 14 residues. Germline V gene lookup returns CDR1 SNHLY and CDR2 FYNNEI. The V gene lost 4 bases and the J gene lost 12 bases, with 18 bases spanning the gap. In nucleotides, the CDR3 is TGTGCCAGCAGTGCCTTTTTCGGGAGTGGGAAGCTGTTTTTT. Translated, it gives CASSAFFGSGKLFF.

A few counts support this clonotype. V and J are TRBV6-4 and TRBJ2-2; D is unresolved. The CDR3 length is 14 residues. Trimming took 0 bases from V and 7 from J, leaving 9 bases between them. Germline loops: CDR1 MRHNA, CDR2 SNTAGT. In nucleotides, the CDR3 is TGTGCCAGCAGTGACTCTGATCGCGGCGGGGAGCTGTTTTTT. Protein sequence: CASSDSDRGGELFF.

This chain links TRBV19 with TRBJ2-3; D is undetermined. Germline CDR1 and CDR2: LNHDA and SQIVND (reference sequence). V was trimmed by 6 bases and J by 8 bases, leaving 9 bases between them. The CDR3 is made up of 11 amino acids. CDR3 DNA: TGTGCCAGTAGCCGCCCGGGTACGCAGTATTTT. As protein: CASSRPGTQYF.

V gene TRBV29-1 combines with J gene TRBJ2-3; TRBD2 matches 9 bases. J lost 2 bases, V lost 6 bases, and 6 bases had no gene match. This CDR3 region has 14 residues. Germline V lookup: CDR1 SQVTM, CDR2 ANQGSEA. The CDR3: CSVFLAGITDTQYF. The CDR3, as DNA: TGCAGCGTCTTTCTAGCGGGGATCACAGATACGCAGTATTTT.

The chain joins TRBV20-1 to TRBJ2-3; 15 bases match TRBD2. The ends lost 4 bases at V and 4 bases at J; junction bases unmatched: 9. The CDR3 totals 17 residues. CDR1 is DFQATT, CDR2 SNEGSKA, per germline (reference sequence). The CDR3 loop is CSAISPRTSGGADTQYF. The CDR3 region has the DNA TGCAGTGCTATCTCTCCCCGGACTAGCGGGGGGGCAGATACGCAGTATTTT.

This clonotype was detected many times. The V and J genes are TRBV28 and TRBJ1-4; weak D call: TRBD1 (6 bases). CDR1 MDHEN and CDR2 SYDVKM come from the germline V gene. This CDR3 has 13 residues. Between the trimmed V and J ends, which lost 4 bases and 7 bases, there was a span of 10 bases. As DNA, the CDR3 is TGTGCCAGCAGTTCGGGGGGCAGTGAAAAACTGTTTTTT. Translation: CASSSGGSEKLFF.

V usage is TRBV4-2 and J usage is TRBJ1-1; the match to TRBD1 covers 7 bases. CDR1 and CDR2 from the germline V gene are LGHNA and YNFKEQ. J lost 1 base, V lost 0 bases, and 5 bases had no gene match. The CDR3 sequence is 16 residues long. The CDR3 spells CASSQETGTTNTEAFF. In nucleotides, the CDR3 is TGTGCCAGCAGCCAAGAGACAGGGACCACGAACACTGAAGCTTTCTTT.

This clonotype was picked up many times. The genes are TRBV3-1 and TRBJ2-1; 14 bases agree with TRBD2. The CDR3 spans 18 residues. CDR1 LGHDT and CDR2 YNNKEL come from the germline V gene (reference sequence). Trimming took 4 bases from V and 3 from J; bases not matched to a gene: 8. DNA for the CDR3: TGTGCCAGCAGCCCCGCGCGGACTAGCGGGGGGAGCTACAATGAGCAGTTCTTC. Amino acid sequence: CASSPARTSGGSYNEQFF.

The chain links TRBV4-3 to TRBJ2-1, with a tentative D call TRBD1 (7 bases). Trimming stripped 0 bases from V and 4 bases from J, with 13 bases between. This CDR3 is built from 16 residues. CDR1 is LGHNA, CDR2 YSLEER, per germline. The CDR3 nucleotides are TGCGCCAGCAGCCAAGATCTTCCAGGGGGGTACAATGAGCAGTTCTTC. Translation gives CASSQDLPGGYNEQFF.

This clonotype has at least ten counts. The chain recombines TRBV20-1 with TRBJ1-1; TRBD1 is a possible D gene (6 bases). With 3 bases removed from V and 0 bases from J, the gap between germline ends came to 14 bases. Germline V gives CDR1 DFQATT, CDR2 SNEGSKA (reference sequence). The CDR3 length is 15 residues. The CDR3 is CSASSSRGMNTEAFF. Here the CDR3 DNA reads TGCAGTGCTAGTTCGTCCAGGGGCATGAACACTGAAGCTTTCTTT.

This chain links TRBV29-1 with TRBJ2-7; D uncertain. Trimming cost V 6 bases and J 0 bases, with 6 bases left between them. Germline assignment: CDR1 SQVTM and CDR2 ANQGSEA. The CDR3 length is 11 residues. The CDR3 sequence: CSVRLSYEQYF. The CDR3 region has the DNA TGCAGCGTGCGCCTCTCCTACGAGCAGTACTTC.

This clonotype was seen a few times. This chain connects TRBV11-3 to TRBJ2-1; a possible D gene is TRBD2 (6 bases). The CDR3 sequence is 12 residues long. The ends were cut back, 6 bases at V and 10 bases at J, with 13 bases in the middle. The germline V gene encodes CDR1 SGHNT and CDR2 YENEEA. DNA for the CDR3: TGTGCCAGCAGTTCAGCGGGCGGCGAGCAGTTCTTC. Its protein product is CASSSAGGEQFF.

The rearrangement uses TRBV29-1 and TRBJ1-1; TRBD1 might be the D (6 bases). Trimming removed 3 bases at V and 3 bases at J, with 14 bases between. The CDR3 spans 14 residues. Germline V CDR1 and CDR2: SQVTM, ANQGSEA. Written as DNA, the CDR3 is TGCAGCGTTGAGGGGGCAGGCGGGGACACTGAAGCTTTCTTT. Translation gives CSVEGAGGDTEAFF.

The rearrangement uses TRBV3-1 and TRBJ1-6; maybe TRBD1 (6 bases). From germline, CDR1 is LGHDT and CDR2 YNNKEL (reference sequence). CDR3 length equals 16 residues. Trimming cost V 6 bases and J 0 bases, with 12 bases left between them. The CDR3 nucleotides read TGTGCCAGCAGTCCGGGGGCAAGCTCCTATAATTCACCCCTCCACTTT. It yields the protein CASSPGASSYNSPLHF. The complete variable domain, with remaining parts taken from reference TRBV3-1 and TRBJ1-6, reads DTAVSQTPKYLVTQMGNDKSIKCEQNLGHDTMYWYKQDSKKFLKIMFSYNNKELIINETVPNRFSPKSPDKAHLNLHINSLELGDSAVYFCASSPGASSYNSPLHFGNGTRLTVT.

The sample holds a few counts of this clonotype. The genes are TRBV11-2 and TRBJ1-1; 7 positions agree with TRBD1. The CDR3 has 14 amino acids. With 5 bases clipped from V and 10 bases from J, the junction kept 13 bases outside the gene matches. Germline loops: CDR1 SGHAT, CDR2 FQNNGV. For the CDR3, the DNA is TGTGCCAGCAGCCCCAGGACAGGCCCCTTCTTAGCTTTCTTT. It specifies CASSPRTGPFLAFF.

This clonotype showed up just a few times. This chain links TRBV20-1 with TRBJ2-3, with 11 bases lining up with TRBD2. CDR1 is DFQATT and CDR2 is SNEGSKA in the germline V gene (reference sequence). CDR3 length equals 17 residues. Trimming took 2 bases from V and 2 from J; bases not matched to a gene: 9. Here the CDR3 DNA reads TGCAGTGCTAGATGGGCTAGCGGGGGGCAGGACACAGATACGCAGTATTTT. Encoded protein: CSARWASGGQDTDTQYF.

The chain links TRBV6-5 to TRBJ2-7; maybe TRBD2 (5 bases). Between the trimmed V and J ends, which lost 7 bases and 7 bases, there was a span of 20 bases. This CDR3 contains 14 residues. Germline-derived CDR1 and CDR2 are MNHEY and SVGAGI. The CDR3 DNA follows: TGTGCCAGCACCTACTCCGAGGGAATTGGAGAGCAGTACTTC. This codes for CASTYSEGIGEQYF.

The sample holds many counts of this clonotype. The V and J genes are TRBV10-3 and TRBJ1-1; no clear D. The CDR3 is 14 residues long. Germline V lookup: CDR1 ENHRY, CDR2 SYGVKD. V was shortened by 11 bases and J by 1 base, with 17 bases between the two germline ends. CDR3 sequence (DNA): TGTGCCTCCAGGTGGGCGACGGGGAACACTGAAGCTTTCTTT. Residues: CASRWATGNTEAFF.